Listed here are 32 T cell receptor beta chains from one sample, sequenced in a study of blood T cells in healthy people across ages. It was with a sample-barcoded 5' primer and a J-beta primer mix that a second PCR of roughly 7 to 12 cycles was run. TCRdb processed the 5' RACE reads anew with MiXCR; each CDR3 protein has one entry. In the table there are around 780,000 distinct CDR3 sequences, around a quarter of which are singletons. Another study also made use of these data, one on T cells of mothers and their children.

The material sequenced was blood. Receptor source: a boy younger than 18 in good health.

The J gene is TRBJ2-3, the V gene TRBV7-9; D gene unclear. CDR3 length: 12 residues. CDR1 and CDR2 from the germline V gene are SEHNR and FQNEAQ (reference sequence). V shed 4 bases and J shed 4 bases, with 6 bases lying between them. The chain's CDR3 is CASSSTADTQYF. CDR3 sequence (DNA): TGTGCCAGCAGCTCTACCGCAGATACGCAGTATTTT.

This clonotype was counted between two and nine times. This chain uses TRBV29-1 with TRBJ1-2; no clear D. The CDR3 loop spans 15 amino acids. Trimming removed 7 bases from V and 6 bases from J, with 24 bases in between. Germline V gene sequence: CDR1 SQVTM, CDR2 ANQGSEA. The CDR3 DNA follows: TGCAGCGCCTCGGACTGGAAGGCTGGTATGGATGGCTACACCTTC. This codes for CSASDWKAGMDGYTF.

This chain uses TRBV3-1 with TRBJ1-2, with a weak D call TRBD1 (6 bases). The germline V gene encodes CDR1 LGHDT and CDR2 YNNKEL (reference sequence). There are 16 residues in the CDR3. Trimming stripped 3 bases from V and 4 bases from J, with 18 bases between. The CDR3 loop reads CASSQHLGQHGYGYTF. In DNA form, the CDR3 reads TGTGCCAGCAGCCAGCATCTCGGACAGCACGGCTATGGCTACACCTTC.

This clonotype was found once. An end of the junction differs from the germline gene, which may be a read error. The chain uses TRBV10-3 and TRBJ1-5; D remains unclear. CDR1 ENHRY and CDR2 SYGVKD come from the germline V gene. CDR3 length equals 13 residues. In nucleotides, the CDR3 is TGTGCCATCAGTGGGGCTGCAGATCAGCCCCGGCATTTT. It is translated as CAISGAADQPRHF.

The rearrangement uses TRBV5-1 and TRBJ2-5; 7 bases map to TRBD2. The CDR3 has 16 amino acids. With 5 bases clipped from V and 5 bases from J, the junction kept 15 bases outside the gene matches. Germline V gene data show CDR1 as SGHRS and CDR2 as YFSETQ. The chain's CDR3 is CASRESAGVTQETQYF. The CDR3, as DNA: TGCGCCAGCAGAGAGAGTGCGGGGGTGACTCAGGAGACCCAGTACTTC.

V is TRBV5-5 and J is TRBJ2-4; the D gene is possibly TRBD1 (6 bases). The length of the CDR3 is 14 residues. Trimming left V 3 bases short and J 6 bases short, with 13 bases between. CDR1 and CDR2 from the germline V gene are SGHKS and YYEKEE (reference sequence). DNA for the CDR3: TGTGCCAGCAGCTCTGTCCGGGACACAAACATTCAGTACTTC. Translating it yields CASSSVRDTNIQYF.

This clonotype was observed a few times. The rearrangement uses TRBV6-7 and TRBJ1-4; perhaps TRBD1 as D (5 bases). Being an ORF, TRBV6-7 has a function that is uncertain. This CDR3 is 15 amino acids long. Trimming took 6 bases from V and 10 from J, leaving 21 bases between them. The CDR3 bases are TGTGCCAGCAGCCCTGGGGGACGATCTAGTGGAAAACTGTTTTTT. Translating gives CASSPGGRSSGKLFF.

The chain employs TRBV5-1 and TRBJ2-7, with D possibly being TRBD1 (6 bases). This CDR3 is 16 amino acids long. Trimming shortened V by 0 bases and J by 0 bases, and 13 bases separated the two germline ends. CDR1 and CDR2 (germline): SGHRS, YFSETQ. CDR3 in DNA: TGCGCCAGCAGCTTGGAGTCCCGGGACACCTCCTACGAGCAGTACTTC. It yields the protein CASSLESRDTSYEQYF.

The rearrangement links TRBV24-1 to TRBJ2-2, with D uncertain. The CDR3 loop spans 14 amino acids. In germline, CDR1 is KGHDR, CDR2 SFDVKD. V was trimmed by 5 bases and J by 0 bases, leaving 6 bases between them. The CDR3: CATSGSTNTGELFF. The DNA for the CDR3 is TGTGCCACCAGTGGGAGCACGAACACCGGGGAGCTGTTTTTT.

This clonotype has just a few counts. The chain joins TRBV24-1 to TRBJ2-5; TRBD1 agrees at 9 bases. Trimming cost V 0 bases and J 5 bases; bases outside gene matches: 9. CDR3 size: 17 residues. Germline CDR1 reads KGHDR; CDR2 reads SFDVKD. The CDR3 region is CATSDLAGTGSRETQYF. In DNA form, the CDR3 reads TGTGCCACCAGTGATTTGGCCGGGACAGGGTCGCGGGAGACCCAGTACTTC.

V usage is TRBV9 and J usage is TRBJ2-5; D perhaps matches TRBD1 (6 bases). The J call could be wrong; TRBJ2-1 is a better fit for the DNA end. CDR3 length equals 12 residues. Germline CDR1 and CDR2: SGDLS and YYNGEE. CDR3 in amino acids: CASSETGFEQFF. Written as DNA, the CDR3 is TGTGCCAGCAGCGAAACAGGGTTTGAGCAGTTCTTC.

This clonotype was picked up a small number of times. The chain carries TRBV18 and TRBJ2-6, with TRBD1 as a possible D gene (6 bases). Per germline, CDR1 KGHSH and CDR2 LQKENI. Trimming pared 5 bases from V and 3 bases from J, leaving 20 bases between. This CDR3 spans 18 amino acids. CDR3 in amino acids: CASSSRKATGYGANVLTF. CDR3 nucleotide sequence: TGTGCCAGCTCATCTAGAAAAGCAACAGGGTATGGGGCCAACGTCCTGACTTTC.

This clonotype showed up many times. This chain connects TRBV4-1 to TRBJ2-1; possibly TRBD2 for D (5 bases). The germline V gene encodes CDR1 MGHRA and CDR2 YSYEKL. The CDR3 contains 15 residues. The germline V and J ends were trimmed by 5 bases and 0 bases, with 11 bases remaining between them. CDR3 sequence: CASSAGPSSYNEQFF. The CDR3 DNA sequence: TGCGCCAGCAGCGCGGGCCCCAGCTCCTACAATGAGCAGTTCTTC.

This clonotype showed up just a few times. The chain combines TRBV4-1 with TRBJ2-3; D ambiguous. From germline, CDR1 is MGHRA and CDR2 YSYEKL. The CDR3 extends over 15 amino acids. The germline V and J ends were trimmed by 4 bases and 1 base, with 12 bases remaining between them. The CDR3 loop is CASSPHGLGTDTQYF. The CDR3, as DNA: TGCGCCAGCAGCCCCCATGGTCTAGGCACAGATACGCAGTATTTT.

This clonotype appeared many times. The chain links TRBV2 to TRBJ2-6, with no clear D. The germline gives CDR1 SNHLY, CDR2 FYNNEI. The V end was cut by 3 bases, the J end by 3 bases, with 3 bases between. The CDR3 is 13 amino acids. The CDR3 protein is CASSEGGANVLTF. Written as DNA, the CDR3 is TGTGCCAGCAGTGAGGGTGGGGCCAACGTCCTGACTTTC.

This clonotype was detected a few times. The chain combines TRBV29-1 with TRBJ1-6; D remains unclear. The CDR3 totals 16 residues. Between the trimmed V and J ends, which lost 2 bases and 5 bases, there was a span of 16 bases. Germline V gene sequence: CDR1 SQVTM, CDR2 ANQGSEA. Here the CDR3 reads CSVENSEQADNSPLHF. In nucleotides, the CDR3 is TGCAGCGTTGAAAACAGTGAGCAGGCGGATAATTCACCCCTCCACTTT.

In nucleotides, the CDR3 is TGTGCCAGCAGCCAAGATCTTGCGGGGGGGTCAGATACGCAGTATTTT. This sequence encodes CASSQDLAGGSDTQYF. J is TRBJ2-3 and V is TRBV3-1; TRBD2 agrees at 9 bases. CDR3 length: 16 amino acids. Germline V lookup: CDR1 LGHDT, CDR2 YNNKEL (reference sequence). The ends lost 0 bases at V and 4 bases at J; junction bases unmatched: 5.

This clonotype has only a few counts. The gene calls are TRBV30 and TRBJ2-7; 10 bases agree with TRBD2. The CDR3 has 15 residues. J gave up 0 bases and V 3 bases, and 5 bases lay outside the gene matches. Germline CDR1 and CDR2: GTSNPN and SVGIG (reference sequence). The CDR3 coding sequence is TGTGCCTGGAGCTTTAGCGGGGGGTACTCCTACGAGCAGTACTTC. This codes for CAWSFSGGYSYEQYF.

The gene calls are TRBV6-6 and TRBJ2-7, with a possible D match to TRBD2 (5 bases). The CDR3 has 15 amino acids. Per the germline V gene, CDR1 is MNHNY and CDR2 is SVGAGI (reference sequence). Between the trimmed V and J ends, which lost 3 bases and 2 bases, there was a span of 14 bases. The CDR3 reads CASSYSSGGAYEQYV. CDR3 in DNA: TGTGCCAGCAGTTATAGCTCCGGAGGAGCCTACGAGCAGTACGTC.

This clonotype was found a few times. The chain's CDR3 is CASSQALADTRGQFF. The CDR3 coding sequence is TGTGCCAGCAGCCAAGCTCTAGCGGACACCAGGGGGCAGTTCTTC. The J gene is TRBJ2-5, the V gene TRBV3-1; tentative D call: TRBD2 (7 bases). Judging by the DNA end, TRBJ2-1 fits better; the J call may be wrong. This CDR3 contains 15 residues. Germline V CDR1 and CDR2: LGHDT, YNNKEL (reference sequence).

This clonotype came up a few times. CDR3 sequence reads: CASTRGRGGNQETQYF. In DNA, the CDR3 is TGTGCCAGCACTCGAGGGCGGGGGGGCAACCAAGAGACCCAGTACTTC. The J gene is TRBJ2-5, the V gene TRBV25-1; 9 bases fit TRBD2. V shed 7 bases, J shed 0 bases, and the junction held 9 bases outside the gene matches. The length of the CDR3 is 16 residues. Germline CDR1 MGHDK, CDR2 SYGVNS.

The CDR3 sequence is CASSLGFGDGETQYF. The DNA of the CDR3 is TGTGCCAGCAGCTTGGGTTTTGGGGACGGGGAGACCCAGTACTTC. V is TRBV7-9 and J is TRBJ2-5; possibly TRBD1 or TRBD2 for D (5 bases each). Looked up from germline, CDR1 is SEHNR and CDR2 is FQNEAQ (reference sequence). This CDR3 has 15 amino acids. The V end lost 3 bases, the J end lost 5 bases, and 16 bases lay between the germline ends.

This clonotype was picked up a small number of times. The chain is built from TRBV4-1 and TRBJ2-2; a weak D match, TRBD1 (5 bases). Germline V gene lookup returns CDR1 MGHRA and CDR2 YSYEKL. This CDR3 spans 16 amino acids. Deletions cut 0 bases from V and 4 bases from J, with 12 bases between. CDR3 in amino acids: CASSQDRVGVTGELFF. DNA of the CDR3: TGCGCCAGCAGCCAAGACAGGGTAGGGGTCACCGGGGAGCTGTTTTTT.

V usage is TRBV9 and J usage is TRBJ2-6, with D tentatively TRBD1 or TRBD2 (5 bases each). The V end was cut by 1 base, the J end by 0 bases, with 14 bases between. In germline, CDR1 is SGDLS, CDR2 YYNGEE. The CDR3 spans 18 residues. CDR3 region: CASSVTRGATSGANVLTF. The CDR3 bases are TGTGCCAGCAGCGTAACGAGGGGTGCAACCTCTGGGGCCAACGTCCTGACTTTC.

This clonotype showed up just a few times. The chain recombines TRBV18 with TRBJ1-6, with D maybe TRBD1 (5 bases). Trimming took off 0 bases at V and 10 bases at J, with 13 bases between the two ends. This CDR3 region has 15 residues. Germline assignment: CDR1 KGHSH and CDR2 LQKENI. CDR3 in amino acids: CASSPPGRGGSPLHF. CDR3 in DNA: TGTGCCAGCTCACCACCTGGTAGGGGAGGATCACCCCTCCACTTT.

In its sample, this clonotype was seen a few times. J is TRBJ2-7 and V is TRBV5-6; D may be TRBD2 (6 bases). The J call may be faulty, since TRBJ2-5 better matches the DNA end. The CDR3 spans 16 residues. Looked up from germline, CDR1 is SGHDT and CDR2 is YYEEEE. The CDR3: CASSARGAGGWETQYF. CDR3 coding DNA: TGTGCCAGCAGCGCCCGGGGAGCGGGTGGATGGGAGACCCAGTACTTC.

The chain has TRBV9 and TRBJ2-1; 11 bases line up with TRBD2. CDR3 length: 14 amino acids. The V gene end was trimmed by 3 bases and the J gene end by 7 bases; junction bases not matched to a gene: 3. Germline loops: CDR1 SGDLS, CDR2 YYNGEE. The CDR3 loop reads CASSDSGGVNEQFF. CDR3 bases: TGTGCCAGCAGCGATAGCGGGGGGGTTAATGAGCAGTTCTTC. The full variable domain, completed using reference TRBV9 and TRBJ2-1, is DSGVTQTPKHLITATGQRVTLRCSPRSGDLSVYWYQQSLDQGLQFLIQYYNGEERAKGNILERFSAQQFPDLHSELNLSSLELGDSALYFCASSDSGGVNEQFFGPGTRLTVL.

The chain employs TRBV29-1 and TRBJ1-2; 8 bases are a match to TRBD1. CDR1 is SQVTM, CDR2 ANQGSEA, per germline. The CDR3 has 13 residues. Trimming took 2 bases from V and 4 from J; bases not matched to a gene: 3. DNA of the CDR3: TGCAGCGTTGAAAGACAGGGGAGCTATGGCTACACCTTC. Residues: CSVERQGSYGYTF.

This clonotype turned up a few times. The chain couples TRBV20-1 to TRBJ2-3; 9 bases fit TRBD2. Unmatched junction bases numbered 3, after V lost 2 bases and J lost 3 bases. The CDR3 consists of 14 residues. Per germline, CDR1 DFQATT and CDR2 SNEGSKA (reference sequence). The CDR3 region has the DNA TGCAGTGCTAGACTAGCGGGGTTGACAGATACGCAGTATTTT. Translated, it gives CSARLAGLTDTQYF.

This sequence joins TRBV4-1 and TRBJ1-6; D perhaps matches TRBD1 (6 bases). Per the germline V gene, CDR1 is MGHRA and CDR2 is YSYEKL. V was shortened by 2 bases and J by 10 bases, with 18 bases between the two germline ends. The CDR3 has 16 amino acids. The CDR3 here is CASSQTTEGVGSPLHF. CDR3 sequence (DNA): TGCGCCAGCAGCCAAACCACCGAGGGGGTAGGGTCACCCCTCCACTTT.

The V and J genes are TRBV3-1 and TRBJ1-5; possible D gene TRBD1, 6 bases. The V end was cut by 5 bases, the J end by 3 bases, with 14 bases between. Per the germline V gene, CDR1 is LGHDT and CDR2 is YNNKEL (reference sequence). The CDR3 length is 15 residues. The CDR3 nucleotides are TGTGCCAGCAGCGCCCTAGGGGGGAACAATCAGCCCCAGCATTTT. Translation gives CASSALGGNNQPQHF. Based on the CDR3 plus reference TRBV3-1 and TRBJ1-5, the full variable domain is DTAVSQTPKYLVTQMGNDKSIKCEQNLGHDTMYWYKQDSKKFLKIMFSYNNKELIINETVPNRFSPKSPDKAHLNLHINSLELGDSAVYFCASSALGGNNQPQHFGDGTRLSIL.

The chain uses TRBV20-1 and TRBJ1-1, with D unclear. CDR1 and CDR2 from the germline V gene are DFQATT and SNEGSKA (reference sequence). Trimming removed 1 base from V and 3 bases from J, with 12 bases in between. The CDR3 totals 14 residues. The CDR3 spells CSARGGSWDTEAFF. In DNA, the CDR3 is TGCAGTGCTAGAGGGGGAAGCTGGGACACTGAAGCTTTCTTT.